The 30 T cell receptor beta chains in this list originate from one sample, sequenced in a study of cytomegalovirus exposure and HLA in healthy donors (dated 2017 in TCRdb). Library construction relied on the immunoSEQ multiplex PCR assay. A mixture of 60 forward primers for TCR Vbeta segments and 13 reverse primers for TCR Jbeta segments was used in the multiplex PCR. The immuneACCESS repertoire file appears here via TCRdb, limited to in-frame rearrangements. These files lack a portion of the clones; in checked studies, under half of the deficit traces to unresolved V genes, and the cause of the others is not known. This sample's table has entries for about 130,000 clones. Under 3.5% of the sample rests with the top ten. Sequencing was done on a sample of PBMCs. The origin of the receptors is a man aged 30-40 years in good health and CMV-seronegative.

The chain has TRBV6-6 and TRBJ2-1, with 8 positions matching TRBD2. The V segment lost 10 bases and the J segment 9 bases; nucleotides outside the gene matches: 8. Germline loops: CDR1 MNHNY, CDR2 SVGAGI (reference sequence). The CDR3 runs 12 residues. CDR3 amino acids: CATRAGEAEQFF. DNA for the CDR3: TGTGCCACCAGAGCGGGAGAGGCTGAGCAGTTCTTC.

The chain is built from TRBV2 and TRBJ1-1, with 9 bases lining up with TRBD1. Trimming cost V 8 bases and J 8 bases; bases outside gene matches: 6. The CDR3 totals 12 residues. The germline CDR1 and CDR2 sequences are SNHLY and FYNNEI. The CDR3 loop reads CASLDRGDEAFF. The CDR3 DNA follows: TGTGCCAGCTTGGACAGGGGCGACGAAGCTTTCTTT.

Written as DNA, the CDR3 is TGCGCCAGCAGCTGGGGAGGGGCGGGAAGCGAGACCCAGTACTTC. Translation: CASSWGGAGSETQYF. The chain recombines TRBV5-1 with TRBJ2-5; 7 bases align to TRBD2. V lost 3 bases, J lost 5 bases, and 10 bases stayed unmatched. The CDR3 sequence is 15 residues long. Looked up from germline, CDR1 is SGHRS and CDR2 is YFSETQ.

The CDR3 loop reads CASSFLGQGEAFF. CDR3 DNA sequence: TGTGCCAGCAGCTTTCTTGGACAGGGCGAAGCTTTCTTT. This chain links TRBV7-2 with TRBJ1-1; 8 nucleotides agree with TRBD1. Germline V lookup: CDR1 SGHTA, CDR2 FQGNSA. The CDR3 totals 13 residues. V lost 3 bases to trimming and J lost 8 bases; unmatched junction nucleotides: 5.

The V and J genes are TRBV6-1 and TRBJ2-1; 7 bases are shared with TRBD1. This CDR3 spans 14 amino acids. Germline V gene lookup returns CDR1 MNHNS and CDR2 SASEGT. The V and J ends lost 3 bases and 3 bases, in that order; junction bases with no gene match: 2. CDR3 in amino acids: CASSDRQGYNEQFF. The CDR3 DNA sequence: TGTGCCAGCAGTGATAGACAGGGCTACAATGAGCAGTTCTTC.

The chain employs TRBV28 and TRBJ2-1; tentatively, D is TRBD1 (6 bases). The CDR3 length is 15 residues. With 6 bases removed from V and 0 bases from J, the gap between germline ends came to 12 bases. Germline V lookup: CDR1 MDHEN, CDR2 SYDVKM. This CDR3 is CASSSRTVSYNEQFF. The DNA for the CDR3 is TGTGCCAGCAGCAGCCGGACAGTCTCCTACAATGAGCAGTTCTTC.

The gene calls are TRBV5-1 and TRBJ2-3, with 7 bases identical to TRBD2. V shed 4 bases, J shed 0 bases, and the junction held 8 bases outside the gene matches. The CDR3 runs 16 residues. Germline lookup yields CDR1 SGHRS and CDR2 YFSETQ. The DNA for the CDR3 is TGCGCCAGCAGCCCCGTACTAGCGACTAGCACAGATACGCAGTATTTT. Translation gives CASSPVLATSTDTQYF.

The V and J genes are TRBV19 and TRBJ2-4; D might be TRBD2 (5 bases). With 10 bases removed from V and 1 base from J, the gap between germline ends came to 11 bases. The germline CDR1 and CDR2 sequences are LNHDA and SQIVND (reference sequence). The length of the CDR3 is 13 residues. DNA for the CDR3: TGTGCCATCGGGGATCGGGCCAAAAACATTCAGTACTTC. Translated: CAIGDRAKNIQYF.

The J gene is TRBJ2-7, the V gene TRBV6-1; D is unresolved. Germline CDR1 is MNHNS and CDR2 is SASEGT. The V gene lost 3 bases and the J gene lost 3 bases, with 18 bases spanning the gap. The length of the CDR3 is 16 residues. The CDR3 loop is CASSEQVATKSYEQYF. CDR3 in DNA: TGTGCCAGCAGTGAGCAGGTGGCTACCAAAAGCTACGAGCAGTACTTC.

Notes on this clone: Additional DNA sequences in this sample encode the identical CDR3. The chain recombines TRBV25-1 with TRBJ2-5; D perhaps matches TRBD2 (6 bases). The CDR3 consists of 13 residues. Germline loops: CDR1 MGHDK, CDR2 SYGVNS. The V end lost 6 bases, the J end lost 6 bases, and 14 bases lay between the germline ends. The CDR3 reads CASRLAGEQTQYF. CDR3 bases: TGTGCCAGCAGACTAGCTGGAGAACAGACCCAGTACTTC.

V usage is TRBV7-9 and J usage is TRBJ2-5; 10 nucleotides agree with TRBD1. Near its end, the DNA agrees better with TRBJ2-7, so the J call may be wrong. This CDR3 contains 16 residues. Germline CDR1 and CDR2: SEHNR and FQNEAQ (reference sequence). Here the CDR3 reads CASSSTRTGGAYEQYF. For the CDR3, the DNA is TGTGCCAGCAGCTCGACCCGGACAGGGGGAGCGTACGAGCAGTACTTC.

V usage is TRBV7-9 and J usage is TRBJ2-1; 10 nucleotides match TRBD1. The V gene's germline CDR1 is SEHNR and CDR2 FQNEAQ (reference sequence). This CDR3 is built from 15 residues. Trimming removed 2 bases from V and 10 bases from J; junction bases left unmatched: 8. As DNA, the CDR3 is TGTGCCAGCAGCTTACCCCTGCGGGACAGGGGCGAGCAGTTCTTC. It encodes CASSLPLRDRGEQFF.

This chain joins TRBV7-9 and TRBJ2-1; perhaps TRBD2 as D (6 bases). Germline V gene data show CDR1 as SEHNR and CDR2 as FQNEAQ (reference sequence). This CDR3 is 16 amino acids long. V was trimmed by 6 bases and J by 2 bases, leaving 17 bases between them. This CDR3 reads CASSLRDSVTYNEQFF. The CDR3 nucleotides read TGTGCCAGCAGTTTGCGGGATAGCGTTACCTACAATGAGCAGTTCTTC.

The chain couples TRBV7-9 to TRBJ2-7, with 7 bases aligning to TRBD1. CDR1 and CDR2 (germline): SEHNR, FQNEAQ (reference sequence). The V gene end was trimmed by 5 bases and the J gene end by 2 bases; junction bases not matched to a gene: 6. The CDR3 is made up of 14 amino acids. CDR3 coding DNA: TGTGCCAGCAGCAACCGGGACAGCCCCTACGAGCAGTACTTC. It translates to CASSNRDSPYEQYF.

The V call is TRBV18, the J call TRBJ1-1, with 8 bases matching TRBD1. The CDR3 runs 16 residues. Germline V gives CDR1 KGHSH, CDR2 LQKENI. Germline trimming cut 2 bases from V and 1 base from J; bases unmatched to any gene: 6. For the CDR3, the DNA is TGTGCCAGCTCACCATCACGGACAGGGTCGAACACTGAAGCTTTCTTT. Residues: CASSPSRTGSNTEAFF.

The chain uses TRBV5-4 and TRBJ1-1; D unresolved. This CDR3 has 12 amino acids. Germline lookup yields CDR1 SGHNT and CDR2 YYREEE (reference sequence). Trimming shortened V by 1 base and J by 1 base, and 2 bases separated the two germline ends. DNA for the CDR3: TGTGCCAGCAGCTTGCAGAACACTGAAGCTTTCTTT. Translated, it gives CASSLQNTEAFF.

CDR3 amino acids: CASTLQGSADTQYF. CDR3 coding DNA: TGCGCCAGCACACTACAGGGTAGCGCAGATACGCAGTATTTT. The chain carries TRBV5-1 and TRBJ2-3; a weak D match, TRBD1 (6 bases). Germline-derived CDR1 and CDR2 are SGHRS and YFSETQ. The CDR3 is made up of 14 amino acids. V lost 6 bases and J lost 4, with 15 bases in between.

The chain couples TRBV5-6 to TRBJ1-1, with 9 bases identical to TRBD1. This CDR3 region has 13 residues. The V gene's germline CDR1 is SGHDT and CDR2 YYEEEE. After removal of 4 bases from V and 4 bases from J, the junction contained 2 bases not matched to a gene. The CDR3 reads CASSRGQGTEAFF. CDR3 bases: TGTGCCAGCAGCAGGGGACAGGGCACTGAAGCTTTCTTT.

The J gene is TRBJ1-2, the V gene TRBV5-4; no clear D gene. This CDR3 has 15 amino acids. Trimming cost V 3 bases and J 3 bases, with 15 bases left between them. Germline V gene sequence: CDR1 SGHNT, CDR2 YYREEE (reference sequence). DNA for the CDR3: TGTGCCAGCAGCTCAGAGATATGGAGGCACTATGGCTACACCTTC. This translates into CASSSEIWRHYGYTF.

The V and J genes are TRBV11-2 and TRBJ2-1; 9 bases align to TRBD2. The CDR3 is 15 residues long. Germline CDR1 SGHAT, CDR2 FQNNGV. The ends lost 5 bases at V and 0 bases at J; junction bases unmatched: 2. This CDR3 reads CASSKAGGSYNEQFF. CDR3 DNA: TGTGCCAGCAGCAAAGCGGGGGGCTCCTACAATGAGCAGTTCTTC.

The chain carries TRBV19 and TRBJ1-5; possibly TRBD1 for D (6 bases). Deletions cut 5 bases from V and 0 bases from J, with 11 bases between. CDR3 size: 15 residues. CDR1 is LNHDA and CDR2 is SQIVND in the germline V gene (reference sequence). CDR3 DNA: TGTGCCAGTAGTGAAACAGGGTATAGCAATCAGCCCCAGCATTTT. Translation: CASSETGYSNQPQHF.

CDR3 loop: CASSEVKGGDEQFF. DNA of the CDR3: TGTGCCAGTTCCGAAGTTAAGGGGGGGGATGAGCAGTTCTTC. The rearrangement links TRBV19 to TRBJ2-1, with D tentatively TRBD2 (7 bases). Germline CDR1 reads LNHDA; CDR2 reads SQIVND (reference sequence). The CDR3 runs 14 residues. The V end lost 8 bases, the J end lost 8 bases, and 19 bases lay between the germline ends.

The CDR3 region is CASSLTVQANNEQFF. DNA of the CDR3: TGCGCCAGCAGCCTAACCGTGCAGGCCAACAATGAGCAGTTCTTC. The rearrangement joins TRBV4-1 to TRBJ2-1; D uncertain. This CDR3 has 15 residues. The germline V and J ends were trimmed by 4 bases and 5 bases, with 15 bases remaining between them. Germline V gene sequence: CDR1 MGHRA, CDR2 YSYEKL.

The chain is built from TRBV6-1 and TRBJ2-3, with 10 bases that match TRBD1. Germline V CDR1 and CDR2: MNHNS, SASEGT. The CDR3 covers 13 residues. J gave up 4 bases and V 8 bases, and 3 bases lay outside the gene matches. The CDR3 nucleotides are TGTGCCAGCCTGACAGGGGGCGCAGATACGCAGTATTTT. This sequence encodes CASLTGGADTQYF.

The J gene is TRBJ2-1, the V gene TRBV7-2; 9 positions match TRBD1. Germline V lookup: CDR1 SGHTA, CDR2 FQGNSA. The CDR3 runs 17 residues. The trim removed 0 bases at V and 4 bases at J, leaving 7 bases unmatched. CDR3 bases: TGTGCCAGCAGCTTAGCGCCGACAGGGGGTTCTTACAATGAGCAGTTCTTC. Amino acids: CASSLAPTGGSYNEQFF.

The chain joins TRBV6-5 to TRBJ1-1; D gene ambiguous. V lost 7 bases, J lost 1 base, and 4 bases lay in between. The CDR3 sequence is 11 residues long. Germline V lookup: CDR1 MNHEY, CDR2 SVGAGI. CDR3 in DNA: TGTGCCAGCATCAGGAACACTGAAGCTTTCTTT. It specifies CASIRNTEAFF.

The chain uses TRBV5-4 and TRBJ2-2; no firm D call. The V end was cut by 0 bases, the J end by 7 bases, with 7 bases between. From germline, CDR1 is SGHNT and CDR2 YYREEE (reference sequence). This CDR3 is 13 amino acids long. The CDR3 nucleotides read TGTGCCAGCAGCTTGGATCTCAGCGGGGAGCTGTTTTTT. As protein: CASSLDLSGELFF. Variable domain in full (rest from reference TRBV5-4 and TRBJ2-2): ETGVTQSPTHLIKTRGQQVTLRCSSQSGHNTVSWYQQALGQGPQFIFQYYREEENGRGNFPPRFSGLQFPNYSSELNVNALELDDSALYLCASSLDLSGELFFGEGSRLTVL.

The rearrangement joins TRBV4-3 to TRBJ2-5; the match to TRBD2 covers 7 bases. Germline trimming cut 1 base from V and 2 bases from J; bases unmatched to any gene: 4. This CDR3 spans 15 amino acids. The germline V gene has CDR1 LGHNA and CDR2 YSLEER. CDR3 in DNA: TGCGCCAGCAGCCAAGTGGCTAGCGGACAAGAGACCCAGTACTTC. It specifies CASSQVASGQETQYF.

CDR3 region: CASSLYTGVEGNTIYF. The CDR3 nucleotides are TGTGCCAGCAGCCTTTACACAGGGGTGGAAGGAAACACCATATATTTT. The chain is built from TRBV9 and TRBJ1-3; 7 bases line up with TRBD1. This CDR3 has 16 amino acids. The germline gives CDR1 SGDLS, CDR2 YYNGEE. The junction had 11 bases not matched to a gene; V was cut back by 4 bases and J by 4 bases. Full variable domain (missing parts from reference TRBV9 and TRBJ1-3): DSGVTQTPKHLITATGQRVTLRCSPRSGDLSVYWYQQSLDQGLQFLIQYYNGEERAKGNILERFSAQQFPDLHSELNLSSLELGDSALYFCASSLYTGVEGNTIYFGEGSWLTVV.

This rearrangement joins TRBV6-5 to TRBJ1-4, with D tentatively TRBD1 (5 bases). Germline V lookup: CDR1 MNHEY, CDR2 SVGAGI. Deletions cut 1 base from V and 7 bases from J, with 13 bases between. CDR3 length: 15 residues. The CDR3 reads CASSYFGQGGEKLFF. The DNA of the CDR3 is TGTGCCAGCAGTTACTTCGGCCAGGGAGGTGAAAAACTGTTTTTT.